The present T cell receptor (beta chain) was sequenced within a study of T cell changes during pregnancy in multiple sclerosis. Germline CDR1 and CDR2: SGHAT and FQNNGV. V gave up 0 bases and J gave up 6 bases; unmatched junction bases: 8. The CDR3 totals 16 residues. The data were produced by immunoSEQ multiplex PCR, yet TCRdb's version contains in-frame clones alone and is incomplete. The data hold around 50,000 clones, with 92% observed a single time. The J gene is TRBJ2-3, the V gene TRBV11-2, with TRBD2 matching 8 bases. This clonotype was sampled from a female donor with multiple sclerosis, enrolled in a pregnancy study. Material: CD4+ T cells from peripheral blood mononuclear cells, obtained after pregnancy. This CDR3 is CASSLDGRGARDTQYF. The CDR3 DNA follows: TGTGCCAGCAGCTTAGATGGGCGGGGGGCCCGGGATACGCAGTATTTT.